The source of this T cell receptor (beta chain) is a study of T cells in Graves' hyperthyroidism and ophthalmopathy. The source material, RNA transcripts, was used to amplify TCR beta CDR3 regions. In the first-round RT-PCR of the TCR CDR3, the HTBI primer set was used. TCRdb recomputed calls from the multiplex PCR reads with MiXCR, one row per CDR3 protein. The profile shows roughly 580,000 distinct CDR3 sequences, over 11% of them singletons. This clonotype was counted ten times or more. The CDR3 has 15 residues. Looked up from germline, CDR1 is SEHNR and CDR2 is FQNEAQ (reference sequence). V was shortened by 5 bases and J by 9 bases, with 20 bases between the two germline ends.

The sequencing input was blood. The chain uses TRBV7-9 and TRBJ2-1; either TRBD1 or TRBD2 may fit D (6 bases each). The receptor was isolated from a woman aged 25 to 45 with Graves' hyperthyroidism that later progressed to Graves' ophthalmopathy. The CDR3 loop is CASSLIAEGGREQFF. The CDR3 DNA reads as TGTGCCAGCAGCCTTATAGCGGAAGGGGGGCGTGAGCAGTTCTTC.